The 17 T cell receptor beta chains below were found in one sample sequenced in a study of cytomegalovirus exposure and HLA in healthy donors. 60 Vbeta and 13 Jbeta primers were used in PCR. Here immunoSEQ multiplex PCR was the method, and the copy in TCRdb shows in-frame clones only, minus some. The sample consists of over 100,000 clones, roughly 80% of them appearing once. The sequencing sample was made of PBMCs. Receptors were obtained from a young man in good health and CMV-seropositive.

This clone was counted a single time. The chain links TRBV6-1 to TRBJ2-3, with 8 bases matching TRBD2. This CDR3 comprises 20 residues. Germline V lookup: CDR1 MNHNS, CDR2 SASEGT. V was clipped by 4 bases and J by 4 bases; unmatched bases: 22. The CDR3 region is CASSGAKMAEVAGIADTQYF. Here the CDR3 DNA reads TGTGCCAGCAGTGGGGCCAAAATGGCAGAAGTAGCGGGAATCGCAGATACGCAGTATTTT.

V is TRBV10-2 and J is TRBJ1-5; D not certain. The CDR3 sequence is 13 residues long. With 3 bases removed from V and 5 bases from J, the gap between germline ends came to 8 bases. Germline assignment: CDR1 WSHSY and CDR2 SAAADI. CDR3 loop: CASSETADQPQHF. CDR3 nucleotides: TGCGCCAGCAGTGAAACAGCCGATCAGCCCCAGCATTTT.

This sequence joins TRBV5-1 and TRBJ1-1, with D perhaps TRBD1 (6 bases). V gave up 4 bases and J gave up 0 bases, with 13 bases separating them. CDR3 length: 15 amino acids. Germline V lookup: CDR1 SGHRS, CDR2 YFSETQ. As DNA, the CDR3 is TGCGCCAGCAGCCTGGACAGCTTCATGAACACTGAAGCTTTCTTT. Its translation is CASSLDSFMNTEAFF.

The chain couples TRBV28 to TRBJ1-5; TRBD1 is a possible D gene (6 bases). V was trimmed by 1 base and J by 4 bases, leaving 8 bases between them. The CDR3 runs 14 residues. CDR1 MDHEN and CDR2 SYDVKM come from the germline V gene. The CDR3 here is CASSLSQGNQPQHF. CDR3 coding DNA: TGTGCCAGCAGTTTATCTCAGGGGAATCAGCCCCAGCATTTT. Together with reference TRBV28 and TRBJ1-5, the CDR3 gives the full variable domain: DVKVTQSSRYLVKRTGEKVFLECVQDMDHENMFWYRQDPGLGLRLIYFSYDVKMKEKGDIPEGYSVSREKKERFSLILESASTNQTSMYLCASSLSQGNQPQHFGDGTRLSIL.

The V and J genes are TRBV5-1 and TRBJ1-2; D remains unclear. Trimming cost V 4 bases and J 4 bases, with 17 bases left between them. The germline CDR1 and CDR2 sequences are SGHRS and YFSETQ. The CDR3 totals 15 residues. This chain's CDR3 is CASSDEGYGGYGYTF. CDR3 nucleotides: TGCGCCAGCAGCGATGAGGGCTATGGAGGCTATGGCTACACCTTC.

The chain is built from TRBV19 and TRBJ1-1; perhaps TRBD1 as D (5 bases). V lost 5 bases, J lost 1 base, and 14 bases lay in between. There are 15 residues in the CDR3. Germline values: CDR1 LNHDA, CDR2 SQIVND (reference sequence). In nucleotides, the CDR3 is TGTGCCAGTAGTCGCCGGCAGGACACGAACACTGAAGCTTTCTTT. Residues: CASSRRQDTNTEAFF.

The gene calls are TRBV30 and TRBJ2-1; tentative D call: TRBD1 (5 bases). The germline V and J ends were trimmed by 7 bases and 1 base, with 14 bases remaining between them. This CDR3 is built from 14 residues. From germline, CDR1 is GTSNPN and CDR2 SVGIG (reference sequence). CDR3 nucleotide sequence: TGTGCCTCCCATAGGGGTAGGTCCTACAATGAGCAGTTCTTC. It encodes CASHRGRSYNEQFF.

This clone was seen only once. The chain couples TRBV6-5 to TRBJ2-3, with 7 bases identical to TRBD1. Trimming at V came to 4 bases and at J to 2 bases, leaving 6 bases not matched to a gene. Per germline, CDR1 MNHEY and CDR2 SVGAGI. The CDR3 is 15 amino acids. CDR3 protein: CASSFRTGYTDTQYF. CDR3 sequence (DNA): TGTGCCAGCAGTTTCAGGACAGGTTACACAGATACGCAGTATTTT.

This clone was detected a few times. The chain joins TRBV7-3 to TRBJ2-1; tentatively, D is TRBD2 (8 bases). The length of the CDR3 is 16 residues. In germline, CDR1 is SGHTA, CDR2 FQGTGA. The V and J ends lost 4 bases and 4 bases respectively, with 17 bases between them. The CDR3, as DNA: TGTGCCAGCAGCTCCCAGGGGGGCGGGGGGTACAATGAGCAGTTCTTC. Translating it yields CASSSQGGGGYNEQFF.

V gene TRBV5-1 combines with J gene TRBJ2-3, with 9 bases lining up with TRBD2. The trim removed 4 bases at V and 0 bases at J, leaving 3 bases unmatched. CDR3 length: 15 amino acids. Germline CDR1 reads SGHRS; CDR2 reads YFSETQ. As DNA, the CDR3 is TGCGCCAGCAGCCTTAGCGGGAGTAGCACAGATACGCAGTATTTT. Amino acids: CASSLSGSSTDTQYF.

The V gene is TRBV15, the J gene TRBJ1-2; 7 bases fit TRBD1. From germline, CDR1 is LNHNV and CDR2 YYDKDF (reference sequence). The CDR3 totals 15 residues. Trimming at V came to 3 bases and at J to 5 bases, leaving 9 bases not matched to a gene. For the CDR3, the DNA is TGTGCCACCAGCAGGTCTCCGGGACAGTTATATGGCTACACCTTC. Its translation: CATSRSPGQLYGYTF.

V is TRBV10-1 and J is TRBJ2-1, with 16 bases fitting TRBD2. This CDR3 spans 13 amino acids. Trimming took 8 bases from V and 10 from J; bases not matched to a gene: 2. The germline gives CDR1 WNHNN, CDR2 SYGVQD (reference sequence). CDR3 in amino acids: CASSGLAGGEQFF. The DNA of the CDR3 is TGCGCCAGCTCGGGACTAGCGGGAGGGGAGCAGTTCTTC.

The CDR3 loop reads CASSPDSFNYGYTF. For the CDR3, the DNA is TGTGCCAGCAGCCCGGACAGCTTTAACTATGGCTACACCTTC. The J gene is TRBJ1-2, the V gene TRBV7-2, with D perhaps TRBD1 (6 bases). This CDR3 comprises 14 residues. Germline V gives CDR1 SGHTA, CDR2 FQGNSA. The ends were cut back, 5 bases at V and 1 base at J, with 11 bases in the middle.

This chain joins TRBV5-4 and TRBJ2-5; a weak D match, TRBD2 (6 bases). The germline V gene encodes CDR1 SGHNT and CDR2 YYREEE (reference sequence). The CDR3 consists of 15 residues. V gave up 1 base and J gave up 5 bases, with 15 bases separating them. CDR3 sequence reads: CASSLPPGDRETQYF. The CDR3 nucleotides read TGTGCCAGCAGCTTGCCCCCGGGGGACCGGGAGACCCAGTACTTC.

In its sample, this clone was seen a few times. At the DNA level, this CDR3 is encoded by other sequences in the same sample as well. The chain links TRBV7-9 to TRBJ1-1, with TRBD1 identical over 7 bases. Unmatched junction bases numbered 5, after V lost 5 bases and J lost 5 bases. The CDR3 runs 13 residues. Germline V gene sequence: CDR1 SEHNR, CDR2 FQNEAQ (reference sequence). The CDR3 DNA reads TGTGCCAGCAGCCGGAGACAGGGAACTGAAGCTTTCTTT. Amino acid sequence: CASSRRQGTEAFF.

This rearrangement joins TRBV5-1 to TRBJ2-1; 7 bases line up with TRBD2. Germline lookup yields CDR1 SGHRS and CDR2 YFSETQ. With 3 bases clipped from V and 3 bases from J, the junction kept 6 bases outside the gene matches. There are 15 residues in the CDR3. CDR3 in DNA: TGCGCCAGCAGCTCCAGCGGGGAGTACTACAATGAGCAGTTCTTC. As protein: CASSSSGEYYNEQFF. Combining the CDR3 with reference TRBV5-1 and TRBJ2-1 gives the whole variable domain KAGVTQTPRYLIKTRGQQVTLSCSPISGHRSVSWYQQTPGQGLQFLFEYFSETQRNKGNFPGRFSGRQFSNSRSEMNVSTLELGDSALYLCASSSSGEYYNEQFFGPGTRLTVL.

CDR3 amino acids: CASSKFFQRSKETQYF. Here the CDR3 DNA reads TGCGCCAGCAGCAAGTTCTTTCAGCGGAGTAAAGAGACCCAGTACTTC. The chain joins TRBV5-1 to TRBJ2-5; perhaps TRBD2 as D (5 bases). Trimming took off 4 bases at V and 3 bases at J, with 19 bases between the two ends. The CDR3 totals 16 residues. CDR1 and CDR2 (germline): SGHRS, YFSETQ.